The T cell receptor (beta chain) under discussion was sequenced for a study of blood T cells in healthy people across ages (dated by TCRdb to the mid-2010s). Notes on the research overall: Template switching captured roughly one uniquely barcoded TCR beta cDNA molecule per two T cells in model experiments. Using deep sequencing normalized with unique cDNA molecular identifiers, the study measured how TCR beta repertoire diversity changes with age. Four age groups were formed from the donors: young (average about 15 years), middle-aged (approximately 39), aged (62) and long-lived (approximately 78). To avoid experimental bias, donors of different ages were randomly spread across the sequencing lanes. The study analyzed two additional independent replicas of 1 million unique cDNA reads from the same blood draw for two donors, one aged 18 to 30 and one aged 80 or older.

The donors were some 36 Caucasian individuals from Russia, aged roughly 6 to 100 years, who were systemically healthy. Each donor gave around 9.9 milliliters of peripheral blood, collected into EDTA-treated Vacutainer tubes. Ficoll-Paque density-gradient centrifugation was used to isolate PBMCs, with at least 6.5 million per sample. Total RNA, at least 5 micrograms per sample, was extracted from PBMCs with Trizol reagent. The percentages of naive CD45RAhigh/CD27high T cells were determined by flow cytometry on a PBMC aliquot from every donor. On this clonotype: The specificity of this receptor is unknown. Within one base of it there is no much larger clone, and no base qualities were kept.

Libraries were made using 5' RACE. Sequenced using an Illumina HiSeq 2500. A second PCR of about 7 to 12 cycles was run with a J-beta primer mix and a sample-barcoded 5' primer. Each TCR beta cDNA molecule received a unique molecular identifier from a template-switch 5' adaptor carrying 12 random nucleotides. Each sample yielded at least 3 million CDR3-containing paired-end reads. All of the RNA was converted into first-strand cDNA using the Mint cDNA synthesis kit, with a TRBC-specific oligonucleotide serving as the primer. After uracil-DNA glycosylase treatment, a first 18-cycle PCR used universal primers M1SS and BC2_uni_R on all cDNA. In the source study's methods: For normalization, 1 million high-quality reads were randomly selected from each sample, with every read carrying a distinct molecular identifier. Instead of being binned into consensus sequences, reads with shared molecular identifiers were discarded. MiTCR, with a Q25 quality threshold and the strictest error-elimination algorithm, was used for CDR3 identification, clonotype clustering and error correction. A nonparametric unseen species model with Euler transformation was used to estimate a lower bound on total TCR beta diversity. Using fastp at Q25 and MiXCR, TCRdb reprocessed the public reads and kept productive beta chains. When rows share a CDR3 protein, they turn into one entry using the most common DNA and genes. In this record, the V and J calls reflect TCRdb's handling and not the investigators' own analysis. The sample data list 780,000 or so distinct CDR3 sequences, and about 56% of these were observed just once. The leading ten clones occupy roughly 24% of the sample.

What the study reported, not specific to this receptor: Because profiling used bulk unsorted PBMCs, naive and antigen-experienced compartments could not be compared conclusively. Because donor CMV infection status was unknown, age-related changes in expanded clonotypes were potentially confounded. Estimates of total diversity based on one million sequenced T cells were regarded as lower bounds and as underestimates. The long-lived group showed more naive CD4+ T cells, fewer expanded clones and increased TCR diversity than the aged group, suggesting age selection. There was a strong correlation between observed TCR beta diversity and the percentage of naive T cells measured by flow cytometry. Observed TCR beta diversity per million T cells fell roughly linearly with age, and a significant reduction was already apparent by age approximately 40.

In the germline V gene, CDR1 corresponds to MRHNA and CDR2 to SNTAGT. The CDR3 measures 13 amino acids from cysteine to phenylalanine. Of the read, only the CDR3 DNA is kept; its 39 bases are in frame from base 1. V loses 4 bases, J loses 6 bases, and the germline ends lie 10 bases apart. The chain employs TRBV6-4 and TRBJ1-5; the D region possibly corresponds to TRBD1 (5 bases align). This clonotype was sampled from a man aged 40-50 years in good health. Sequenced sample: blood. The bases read TGTGCCAGCAGTGTAGAGGGGAGTCAGCCCCAGCATTTT. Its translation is CASSVEGSQPQHF.